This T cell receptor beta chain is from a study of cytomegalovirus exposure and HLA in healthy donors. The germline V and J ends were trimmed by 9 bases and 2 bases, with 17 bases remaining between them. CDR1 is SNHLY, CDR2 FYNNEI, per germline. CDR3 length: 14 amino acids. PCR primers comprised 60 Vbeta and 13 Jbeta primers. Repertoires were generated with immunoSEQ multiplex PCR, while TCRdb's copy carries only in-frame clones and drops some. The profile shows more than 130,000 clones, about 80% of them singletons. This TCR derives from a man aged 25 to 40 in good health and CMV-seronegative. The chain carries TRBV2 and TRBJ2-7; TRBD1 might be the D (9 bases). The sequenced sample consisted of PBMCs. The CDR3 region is CASSGGDRAYEQYF. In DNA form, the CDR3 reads TGTGCCAGTTCGGGGGGGGACAGGGCCTACGAGCAGTACTTC. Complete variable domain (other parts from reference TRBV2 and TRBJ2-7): EPEVTQTPSHQVTQMGQEVILRCVPISNHLYFYWYRQILGQKVEFLVSFYNNEISEKSEIFDDQFSVERPDGSNFTLKIRSTKLEDSAMYFCASSGGDRAYEQYFGPGTRLTVT.